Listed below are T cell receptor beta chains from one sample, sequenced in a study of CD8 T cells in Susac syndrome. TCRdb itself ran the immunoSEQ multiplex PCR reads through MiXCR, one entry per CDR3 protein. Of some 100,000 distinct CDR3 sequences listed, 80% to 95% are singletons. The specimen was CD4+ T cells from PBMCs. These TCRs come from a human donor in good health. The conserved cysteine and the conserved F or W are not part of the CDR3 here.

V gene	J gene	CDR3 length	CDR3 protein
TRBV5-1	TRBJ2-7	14	ASSFLGTGLAYEQY
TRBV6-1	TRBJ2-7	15	ASSEAKGGQGTYEQY
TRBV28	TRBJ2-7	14	ASTIRGGGRSYEQY
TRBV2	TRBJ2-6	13	ASRTTGGLANVLT
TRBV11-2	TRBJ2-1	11	ASSLRFRDEQF
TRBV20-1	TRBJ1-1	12	SARDLRGDTEAF
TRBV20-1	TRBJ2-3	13	SAPGLAGELDTQY
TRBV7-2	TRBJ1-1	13	ASSPSRVVNTEAF
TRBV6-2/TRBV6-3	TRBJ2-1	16	ASSYSVSGTSGRYEQF
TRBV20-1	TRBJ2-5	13	SARPRDPGGETQY
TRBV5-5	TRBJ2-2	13	ASSSGQLNTGELF
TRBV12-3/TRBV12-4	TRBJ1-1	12	ASSFARRGTEAF
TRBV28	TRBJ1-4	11	ASSSQGFEKLF
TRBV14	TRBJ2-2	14	ASSHKPRVGPGELF
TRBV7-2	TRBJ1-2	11	ASRGSGVEGYT
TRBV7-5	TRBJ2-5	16	ISVSEATVMLESETQY
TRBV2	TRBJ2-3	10	ASGSYTDTQY
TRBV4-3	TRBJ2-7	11	ASSQTTGQEQY
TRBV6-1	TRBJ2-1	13	ASSEPETSLNEQF
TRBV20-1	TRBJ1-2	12	SAGATGGASGYT
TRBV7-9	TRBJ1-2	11	ASSLALSHGYT
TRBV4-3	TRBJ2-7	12	ASSLDSTAYEQY
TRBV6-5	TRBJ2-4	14	ASSYSNGVGVGIQY
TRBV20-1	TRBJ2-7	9	SADRGNEQY
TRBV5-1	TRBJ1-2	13	ASSLGATSNYGYT
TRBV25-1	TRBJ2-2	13	ASSEEGVDTGELF
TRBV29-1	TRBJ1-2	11	SVGGSGVAGYT
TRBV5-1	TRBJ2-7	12	ASSLVDGSYEQY
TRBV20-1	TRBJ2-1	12	SAQTGSSYNEQF
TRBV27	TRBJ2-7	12	ASSFRDRTYEQY
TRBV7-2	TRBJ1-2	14	ASSSRTGTQGYGYT
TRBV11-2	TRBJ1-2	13	ASSLDRPSNYGYT
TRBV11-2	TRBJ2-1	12	ASSAQVSYNEQF
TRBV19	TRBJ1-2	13	ASSIDTTGPYGYT
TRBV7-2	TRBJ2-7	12	ASSLERDSHEQY
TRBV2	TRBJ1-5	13	ASSEGGTGNQPQH
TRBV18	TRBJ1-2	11	ASSPETDSGYT
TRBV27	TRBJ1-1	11	ASSFGSNTEAF
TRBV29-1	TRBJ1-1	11	SVRQGVDTEAF
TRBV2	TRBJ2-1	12	ASPGERLENEQF
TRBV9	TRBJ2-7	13	ASSVARGSSYEQY
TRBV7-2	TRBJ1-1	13	ASSLGGTVNTEAF
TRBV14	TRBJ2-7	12	ASSQAAGAYEQY
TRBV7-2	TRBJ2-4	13	ASSSQGPAKNIQY
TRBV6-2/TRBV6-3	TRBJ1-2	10	ASGQANYGYT
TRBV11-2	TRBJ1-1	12	ASSWMTGPPEAF
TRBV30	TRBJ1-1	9	AWSVRKEAF
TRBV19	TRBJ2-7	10	ASSPERDEQY
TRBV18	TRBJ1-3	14	ASSPGQTYSGTTIY
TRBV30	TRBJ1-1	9	ACNGQAEAF
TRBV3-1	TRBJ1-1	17	ASSQDRRQGRGLNTEAF
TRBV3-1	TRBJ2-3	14	ASSQETGGFTDTQY
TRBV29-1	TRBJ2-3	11	SVKGGHTDTQY
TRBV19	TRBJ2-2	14	ASNLGTGANTGELF
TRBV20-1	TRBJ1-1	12	SASFPGLNTEAF